This T cell receptor beta chain was sequenced during a study of cytomegalovirus exposure and HLA in healthy donors. Findings of the study overall: Further analysis, carried out later, found HLA-associated TCR beta chains more clonally expanded than equally common other chains. The study found most TCR sequences rare, yet found some public TCRs in many donors. Per a prior analysis, the majority of TCR beta V segments were productive roughly 87% or roughly 30% of the time.

Trimming took 8 bases from V and 5 from J; bases not matched to a gene: 10. The CDR3 sequence is 15 residues long. From germline, CDR1 is KGHSH and CDR2 LQKENI. Worth noting for this clone: Antigen unknown.

PCR involved 60 Vbeta and 13 Jbeta primers. This table comes from immunoSEQ multiplex PCR, and its TCRdb copy is limited to in-frame clones, with some not included. The sample has some 180,000 clones. The clonotype was recovered from a man aged 25-45 years in good health and CMV-seronegative. J is TRBJ2-5 and V is TRBV18; 11 nucleotides align to TRBD1. The sequenced sample was PBMCs. CDR3 bases: TGTGCCAGCCATCCGGCGGGACAGGGGGTCGAGACCCAGTACTTC. Translation: CASHPAGQGVETQYF.